This T cell receptor (beta chain) stems from a study of post-analysis software for immune sequencing data. Study findings and constraints: In patients, roughly 5 TRBV segments were more frequent than in controls, with TRBV5-6, TRBV5-1 and TRBV20-1 among them.

Regarding this clonotype: Its antigen is not identified.

The germline CDR1 and CDR2 sequences are SGHAT and FQNNGV. The V and J ends lost 1 base and 8 bases respectively, with 15 bases between them. The CDR3 runs to 15 residues. The authors incorporated unique molecular identifiers into the TCR beta cDNA libraries. MiXCR was run by TCRdb on the PCR reads, yielding one entry per CDR3 protein. The sample records approximately 660,000 distinct CDR3 sequences, 59% being singletons. V usage is TRBV11-2 and J usage is TRBJ2-1, with D perhaps TRBD2 (6 bases). The source is a girl aged 2 to 10 with multiple sclerosis. Material for sequencing was blood. The CDR3 bases are TGTGCCAGCAGCTTAGGCTACGGGAGTGGAGATGAGCAGTTCTTC. It encodes CASSLGYGSGDEQFF.